The 27 T cell receptor beta chains below all came from one sample that was sequenced in a study of T-cell memory formation after mild COVID-19. TCRdb independently ran MiXCR on the 5' RACE reads; one entry per CDR3 protein. The table has tens of thousands of distinct CDR3 sequences, around 6.8% seen once. The sample was PBMCs or a T cell subset sorted from them (not recorded which). The receptors derive from an adult woman who had mild COVID-19 (a few samples of this study predate the infection). Cell type and time point are not known.

This clonotype has a count of ten or more. This chain links TRBV6-1 with TRBJ2-7; 8 nucleotides match TRBD2. The germline CDR1 and CDR2 sequences are MNHNS and SASEGT. The CDR3 contains 19 residues. J was trimmed by 5 bases and V by 3 bases; bases with no gene match: 21. In DNA form, the CDR3 reads TGTGCCAGCAGTGATCCCCTAGCGGGTTGGAACCGGGTGCCTGACGAGCAGTACTTC. Its translation: CASSDPLAGWNRVPDEQYF.

This clonotype was seen ten or more times. The chain uses TRBV5-5 and TRBJ1-1; possible D gene TRBD1, 5 bases. V was clipped by 0 bases and J by 1 base, with 13 bases between them. The CDR3 covers 16 residues. The germline V gene has CDR1 SGHKS and CDR2 YYEKEE (reference sequence). The DNA of the CDR3 is TGTGCCAGCAGCTTGGAAGGGCAGGGAGGGAACACTGAAGCTTTCTTT. Its protein is CASSLEGQGGNTEAFF.

This clonotype was observed many times. The rearrangement joins TRBV5-6 to TRBJ1-1; no firm D call. V gave up 4 bases and J gave up 1 base, with 8 bases separating them. CDR1 SGHDT and CDR2 YYEEEE come from the germline V gene. This CDR3 has 13 residues. CDR3 nucleotides: TGTGCCAGCAGCCGCGCTAAGAACACTGAAGCTTTCTTT. Its translation: CASSRAKNTEAFF.

In this sample, this clonotype turned up many times. The J gene is TRBJ2-2, the V gene TRBV5-1, with TRBD1 as a possible D gene (8 bases). V lost 4 bases and J 3 bases, leaving 16 bases between the germline ends. Germline V gives CDR1 SGHRS, CDR2 YFSETQ. The CDR3 spans 16 residues. The CDR3 coding sequence is TGCGCCAGCAGCCCCACAGGGGGGGCGTACACCGGGGAGCTGTTTTTT. It yields the protein CASSPTGGAYTGELFF.

This clonotype was observed at least ten times. J is TRBJ2-5 and V is TRBV5-6; perhaps TRBD2 as D (6 bases). CDR1 is SGHDT and CDR2 is YYEEEE in the germline V gene. The CDR3 runs to 15 residues. Trimming left V 1 base short and J 1 base short, with 11 bases between. The CDR3 nucleotides read TGTGCCAGCAGCTTGTGGAGGGGACTCCAAGAGACCCAGTACTTC. Residues: CASSLWRGLQETQYF.

The sample holds many counts of this clonotype. V gene TRBV19 combines with J gene TRBJ2-1, with D perhaps TRBD2 (5 bases). This CDR3 spans 14 amino acids. CDR1 is LNHDA, CDR2 SQIVND, per germline (reference sequence). The V end lost 0 bases, the J end lost 8 bases, and 11 bases lay between the germline ends. CDR3 bases: TGTGCCAGTAGTATAGACCCACTAGGGTATGAGCAGTTCTTC. It translates to CASSIDPLGYEQFF.

There are a few counts of this clonotype. CDR3 DNA sequence: TGCGCCAGCAGCTTGGAGGGACAGGGAGCTGGAAACACCATATATTTT. Amino acids: CASSLEGQGAGNTIYF. This rearrangement joins TRBV5-1 to TRBJ1-3, with 9 bases lining up with TRBD1. CDR3 size: 16 residues. The J segment lost 2 bases and the V segment lost 0 bases, leaving 3 bases of the junction unmatched. CDR1 and CDR2 (germline): SGHRS, YFSETQ.

This clonotype was picked up many times. The V and J genes are TRBV10-3 and TRBJ2-1; 14 bases map to TRBD2. The V segment lost 3 bases and the J segment 7 bases; nucleotides outside the gene matches: 5. Germline lookup yields CDR1 ENHRY and CDR2 SYGVKD. The CDR3 covers 16 residues. Written as DNA, the CDR3 is TGTGCCATCAGTGAACCTCGACTAGCGGGGGGGAATGAGCAGTTCTTC. Residues: CAISEPRLAGGNEQFF.

This clonotype was counted ten times or more. The rearrangement uses TRBV19 and TRBJ1-1; 8 positions match TRBD1. CDR3 length equals 14 residues. The V segment lost 7 bases and the J segment 6 bases; nucleotides outside the gene matches: 10. Germline CDR1 reads LNHDA; CDR2 reads SQIVND (reference sequence). CDR3 nucleotide sequence: TGTGCCAGTACTCAAGTGGGGGACAGGTCTGAAGCTTTCTTT. Translated, it gives CASTQVGDRSEAFF.

In its sample, this clonotype was seen many times. The chain has TRBV6-5 and TRBJ1-2, with no clear D. The CDR3 spans 12 residues. In germline, CDR1 is MNHEY, CDR2 SVGAGI. V was pared by 0 bases and J by 4 bases, with 3 bases between. The CDR3 DNA is TGTGCCAGCAGTTACTCTGGCTATGGCTACACCTTC. Translating it yields CASSYSGYGYTF.

There are many counts of this clonotype. The chain recombines TRBV23-1 with TRBJ1-2; TRBD1 is a possible D gene (6 bases). TRBV23-1 is an open reading frame whose function is uncertain. There are 19 residues in the CDR3. Between the trimmed V and J ends, which lost 7 bases and 4 bases, there was a span of 31 bases. This chain's CDR3 is CASTAVGVEDSFPSYGYTF. The CDR3 DNA sequence: TGCGCCAGCACCGCGGTGGGCGTCGAGGACAGTTTTCCCAGCTATGGCTACACCTTC.

This clonotype occurred many times. CDR3 sequence: CASSFLQGNTEAFF. The CDR3 nucleotides are TGCGCCAGCAGCTTCCTGCAGGGAAACACTGAAGCTTTCTTT. The chain joins TRBV5-1 to TRBJ1-1, with D possibly matching TRBD1 (5 bases). The CDR3 runs 14 residues. The V end was cut by 2 bases, the J end by 2 bases, with 10 bases between. Germline V lookup: CDR1 SGHRS, CDR2 YFSETQ. The full variable domain, in which reference TRBV5-1 and TRBJ1-1 provide the parts outside the CDR3, is KAGVTQTPRYLIKTRGQQVTLSCSPISGHRSVSWYQQTPGQGLQFLFEYFSETQRNKGNFPGRFSGRQFSNSRSEMNVSTLELGDSALYLCASSFLQGNTEAFFGQGTRLTVV.

This clonotype was seen repeatedly, ten times or more. The CDR3 reads CALRTSPSYEQYF. As DNA, the CDR3 is TGTGCCCTACGCACATCCCCCTCCTACGAGCAGTACTTC. V usage is TRBV30 and J usage is TRBJ2-7; D ambiguous. Germline values: CDR1 GTSNPN, CDR2 SVGIG (reference sequence). This CDR3 is built from 13 residues. Trimming shortened V by 8 bases and J by 0 bases, and 14 bases separated the two germline ends.

This clonotype has at least ten counts. The J gene is TRBJ2-3, the V gene TRBV20-1, with TRBD2 as a possible D gene (10 bases). Germline V CDR1 and CDR2: DFQATT, SNEGSKA (reference sequence). Trimming cost V 6 bases and J 0 bases, with 25 bases left between them. There are 18 residues in the CDR3. For the CDR3, the DNA is TGCAGTGCGGCTGGGACAGGGCTGACTAGCGGGAGCACAGATACGCAGTATTTT. Its translation is CSAAGTGLTSGSTDTQYF.

This chain uses TRBV7-2 with TRBJ1-3; 8 bases line up with TRBD1. CDR3 length: 18 residues. Per the germline V gene, CDR1 is SGHTA and CDR2 is FQGNSA. V lost 1 base to trimming and J lost 2 bases; unmatched junction nucleotides: 10. The CDR3 spells CASSLDEDRVVTGNTIYF. The CDR3 region has the DNA TGTGCCAGCAGCTTAGACGAGGACAGGGTGGTGACTGGAAACACCATATATTTT.

The chain is built from TRBV6-1 and TRBJ1-1, with D maybe TRBD1 (5 bases). The CDR3 loop spans 14 amino acids. The germline V and J ends were trimmed by 8 bases and 1 base, with 14 bases remaining between them. The V gene's germline CDR1 is MNHNS and CDR2 SASEGT. CDR3 in amino acids: CASDRGGSNTEAFF. CDR3 DNA: TGTGCCAGCGATCGGGGCGGTTCGAACACTGAAGCTTTCTTT.

This clonotype occurred many times. The chain joins TRBV5-5 to TRBJ1-1; D is unresolved. This CDR3 is built from 15 residues. Germline V gives CDR1 SGHKS, CDR2 YYEKEE (reference sequence). V was shortened by 2 bases and J by 1 base, with 12 bases between the two germline ends. CDR3 amino acids: CASSFRAGSNTEAFF. CDR3 sequence (DNA): TGTGCCAGCAGCTTTCGGGCCGGGTCGAACACTGAAGCTTTCTTT.

This clonotype was observed at least ten times. This chain connects TRBV7-2 to TRBJ2-7; the D gene is possibly TRBD2 (5 bases). The CDR3 is made up of 14 amino acids. Trimming took 2 bases from V and 6 from J, leaving 14 bases between them. The germline CDR1 and CDR2 sequences are SGHTA and FQGNSA. The CDR3 is CASSLHGGSGEQYF. CDR3 sequence (DNA): TGTGCCAGCAGCTTACACGGCGGGTCCGGCGAGCAGTACTTC.

In this sample, this clonotype turned up many times. The rearrangement joins TRBV5-1 to TRBJ2-4; tentatively, D is TRBD2 (6 bases). V shed 3 bases and J shed 0 bases, with 19 bases lying between them. CDR1 is SGHRS and CDR2 is YFSETQ in the germline V gene. The CDR3 covers 18 residues. CDR3 coding DNA: TGCGCCAGCAGCTATACCTCTGGCGGGGCACTAGCCAAAAACATTCAGTACTTC. Protein sequence: CASSYTSGGALAKNIQYF.

This chain connects TRBV12-3 or TRBV12-4 to TRBJ1-1; 8 bases map to TRBD1. This CDR3 contains 13 residues. Trimming cost V 6 bases and J 7 bases; bases outside gene matches: 7. CDR3 loop: CASSRTGLSEAFF. The DNA of the CDR3 is TGTGCCAGCAGCCGGACAGGGTTAAGTGAAGCTTTCTTT.

This clonotype came up many times. V is TRBV5-6 and J is TRBJ2-7; D unclear. Germline CDR1 and CDR2: SGHDT and YYEEEE. Trimming stripped 5 bases from V and 0 bases from J, with 18 bases between. CDR3 length: 16 amino acids. CDR3 coding DNA: TGTGCCAGCAGGCACATAACCGGCCTAGACTCCTACGAGCAGTACTTC. Translation: CASRHITGLDSYEQYF.

The table lists this clonotype with many counts. The chain is built from TRBV12-3 or TRBV12-4 and TRBJ2-1, with TRBD2 matching 9 bases. The V and J ends lost 3 bases and 8 bases, in that order; junction bases with no gene match: 8. The CDR3 is 15 residues long. For the CDR3, the DNA is TGTGCCAGCAGTTTGGCGGGAGGGCCCGCTTATGAGCAGTTCTTC. It encodes CASSLAGGPAYEQFF.

This clonotype was counted ten times or more. The V gene is TRBV7-9, the J gene TRBJ2-2, with a possible D match to TRBD1 (5 bases). Germline values: CDR1 SEHNR, CDR2 FQNEAQ (reference sequence). This CDR3 region has 14 residues. Trimming removed 4 bases from V and 6 bases from J, with 12 bases in between. The CDR3 is CASSSQPGPGELFF. In DNA form, the CDR3 reads TGTGCCAGCAGCTCCCAACCAGGGCCCGGGGAGCTGTTTTTT.

This clonotype was recorded at least ten times. V gene TRBV30 combines with J gene TRBJ2-4, with D uncertain. Germline V gene lookup returns CDR1 GTSNPN and CDR2 SVGIG (reference sequence). CDR3 size: 15 residues. Trimming took 0 bases from V and 7 from J, leaving 16 bases between them. CDR3 DNA sequence: TGTGCCTGGAGTGTAAGTGGGGTTGCCCTGAACATTCAGTACTTC. Its translation: CAWSVSGVALNIQYF. The full variable domain, with the rest looked up from reference TRBV30 and TRBJ2-4, is SQTIHQWPATLVQPVGSPLSLECTVEGTSNPNLYWYRQAAGRGLQLLFYSVGIGQISSEVPQNLSASRPQDRQFILSSKKLLLSDSGFYLCAWSVSGVALNIQYFGAGTRLSVL.

The table lists this clonotype with many counts. The rearrangement links TRBV20-1 to TRBJ2-1; 13 nucleotides agree with TRBD2. The CDR3 consists of 18 residues. Per the germline V gene, CDR1 is DFQATT and CDR2 is SNEGSKA (reference sequence). J was trimmed by 9 bases and V by 0 bases; bases with no gene match: 14. The CDR3 region is CSARDRIRGTSGTGEQFF. CDR3 coding DNA: TGCAGTGCTAGAGATCGTATTAGGGGGACTAGCGGGACTGGTGAGCAGTTCTTC.

There are many counts of this clonotype. The chain uses TRBV20-1 and TRBJ2-1, with unresolved D. Germline CDR1 DFQATT, CDR2 SNEGSKA (reference sequence). Trimming cost V 0 bases and J 0 bases, with 18 bases left between them. This CDR3 has 18 amino acids. The CDR3 region is CSARDLARRGHSYNEQFF. In DNA, the CDR3 is TGCAGTGCTAGAGACCTTGCCCGGCGCGGCCACTCCTACAATGAGCAGTTCTTC.

This clonotype was detected ten times or more. J is TRBJ2-2 and V is TRBV30; 10 bases are a match to TRBD1. The J segment lost 4 bases and the V segment lost 4 bases, leaving 6 bases of the junction unmatched. Germline CDR1 and CDR2: GTSNPN and SVGIG (reference sequence). The CDR3 loop spans 15 amino acids. CDR3 protein: CAWTTGTGATGELFF. The CDR3 DNA follows: TGTGCCTGGACCACCGGGACAGGGGCCACCGGGGAGCTGTTTTTT.